This T cell receptor (beta chain) was found in a study of T-cell memory formation after mild COVID-19. For the study at large: Clusters of TCRs were largely donor specific.

Germline V gene data show CDR1 as LNHNV and CDR2 as YYDKDF (reference sequence). The V segment lost 4 bases and the J segment 0 bases; nucleotides outside the gene matches: 2. The CDR3 has 14 residues. Using its own MiXCR run on the 5' RACE reads, TCRdb lists one record per CDR3 protein. This table holds 200,000 to 250,000 distinct CDR3 sequences, around 30% found once. This clonotype was obtained from an adult woman who had mild COVID-19 (a few samples of this study predate the infection). Cell type and time point are not known. The rearrangement uses TRBV15 and TRBJ1-1, with 7 nucleotides matching TRBD1. The sample was PBMCs or a T cell subset sorted from them (not recorded which). In DNA form, the CDR3 reads TGTGCCACCAGCATCGGGACAGTGAACACTGAAGCTTTCTTT. Its translation is CATSIGTVNTEAFF.